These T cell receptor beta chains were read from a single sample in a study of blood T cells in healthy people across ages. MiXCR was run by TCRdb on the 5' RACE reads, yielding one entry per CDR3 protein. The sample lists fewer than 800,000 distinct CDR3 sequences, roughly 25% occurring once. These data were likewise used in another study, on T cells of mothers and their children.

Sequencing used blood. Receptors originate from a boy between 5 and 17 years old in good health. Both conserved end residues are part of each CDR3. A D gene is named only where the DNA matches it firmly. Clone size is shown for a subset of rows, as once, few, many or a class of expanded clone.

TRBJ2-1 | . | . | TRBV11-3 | CASSPPGGHNYNEQFF | TGTGCCAGCAGCCCCCCCGGGGGGCACAACTACAATGAGCAGTTCTTC
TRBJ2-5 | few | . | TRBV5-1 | CASSDSQGPQETQYF | TGCGCCAGCAGCGATAGTCAGGGTCCCCAAGAGACCCAGTACTTC
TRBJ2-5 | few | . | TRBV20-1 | CSAYREETQYF | TGCAGTGCTTACAGGGAAGAGACCCAGTACTTC
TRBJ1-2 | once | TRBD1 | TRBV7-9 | CASSTAAGTGVFTF | TGTGCCAGCAGCACGGCGGCCGGGACAGGGGTCTTCACCTTC
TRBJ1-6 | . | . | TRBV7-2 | CASSLPRGMDSPLHF | TGTGCCAGCAGCTTGCCTAGGGGGATGGATTCACCCCTCCACTTT
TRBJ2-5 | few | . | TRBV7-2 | CASSSHLFQETQYF | TGTGCCAGCAGCTCCCATCTGTTTCAAGAGACCCAGTACTTC
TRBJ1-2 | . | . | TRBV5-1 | CASRRAKGGKDYGYTF | TGCGCCAGCAGACGCGCGAAAGGGGGAAAGGACTATGGCTACACCTTC
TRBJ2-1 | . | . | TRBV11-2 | CASSRGPESYNEQFF | TGTGCCAGCAGCCGAGGGCCCGAATCCTACAATGAGCAGTTCTTC
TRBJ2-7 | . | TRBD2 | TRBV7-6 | CASSLEGTSVTYEQYF | TGTGCCAGCAGCTTAGAGGGGACTAGCGTAACCTACGAGCAGTACTTC
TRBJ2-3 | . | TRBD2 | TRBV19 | CASSIGPLAGEITDTQYF | TGTGCCAGTAGTATAGGTCCACTAGCGGGGGAGATCACAGATACGCAGTATTTT
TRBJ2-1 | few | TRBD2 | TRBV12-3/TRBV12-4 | CASRLLAGGPYNEQFF | TGTGCCAGCAGACTCTTAGCGGGGGGGCCCTACAATGAGCAGTTCTTC
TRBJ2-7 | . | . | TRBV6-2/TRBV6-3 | CASSSATGGYEQYF | TGTGCCAGCAGTTCAGCGACAGGAGGGTACGAGCAGTACTTC
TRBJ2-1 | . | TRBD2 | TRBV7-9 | CASSFSLAAFYNEQFF | TGTGCCAGCAGCTTCTCACTAGCGGCCTTCTACAATGAGCAGTTCTTC
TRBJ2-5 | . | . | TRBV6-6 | CASSYNLGGSTETQYF | TGTGCCAGCAGTTACAATTTGGGCGGGTCTACGGAGACCCAGTACTTC
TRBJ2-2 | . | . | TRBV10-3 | CAVGPGGTGELFF | TGTGCCGTGGGCCCCGGGGGCACCGGGGAGCTGTTTTTT
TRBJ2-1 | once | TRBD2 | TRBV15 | CATSRDPERELSYNEQFF | TGTGCCACCAGCAGAGATCCCGAGCGGGAGTTGTCCTACAATGAGCAGTTCTTC
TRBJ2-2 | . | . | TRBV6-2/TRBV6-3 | CASSAQLGTGELFF | TGTGCCAGCAGTGCACAACTAGGAACCGGGGAGCTGTTTTTT
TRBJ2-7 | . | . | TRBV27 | CASSTRNRGPYEQYF | TGTGCCAGCAGTACCCGGAATCGGGGTCCCTACGAGCAGTACTTC
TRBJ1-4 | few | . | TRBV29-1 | CSAGANEKLFF | TGCAGCGCCGGGGCGAATGAAAAACTGTTTTTT
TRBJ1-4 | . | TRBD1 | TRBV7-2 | CASSSPDRAIEKLFF | TGTGCCAGCAGCTCCCCGGACAGGGCGATTGAAAAACTGTTTTTT
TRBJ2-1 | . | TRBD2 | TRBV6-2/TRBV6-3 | CASSYAGGDYNEQFF | TGTGCCAGCAGTTACGCGGGGGGGGATTACAATGAGCAGTTCTTC
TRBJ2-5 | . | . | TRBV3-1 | CASSSTSPEGRETQYF | TGTGCCAGCAGCAGTACTAGCCCCGAGGGACGGGAGACCCAGTACTTC
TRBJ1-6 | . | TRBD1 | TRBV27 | CASMPGGNSPLHF | TGTGCCAGCATGCCAGGGGGCAATTCACCCCTCCACTTT
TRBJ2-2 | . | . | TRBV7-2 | CASSLVRGSGELFF | TGTGCCAGCAGCTTAGTTCGGGGTTCCGGGGAGCTGTTTTTT
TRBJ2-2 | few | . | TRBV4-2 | CASSQDLGAVANTGELFF | TGTGCCAGCAGCCAAGATCTGGGGGCGGTTGCGAACACCGGGGAGCTGTTTTTT
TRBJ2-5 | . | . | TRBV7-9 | CAITSEGALETQYF | TGTGCCATCACTAGCGAGGGGGCCCTGGAGACCCAGTACTTC
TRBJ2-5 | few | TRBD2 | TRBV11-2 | CASSLDRGETETQYF | TGTGCCAGCAGCTTAGATCGGGGGGAAACAGAGACCCAGTACTTC
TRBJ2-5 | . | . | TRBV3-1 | CASSQDFGETQYF | TGTGCCAGCAGCCAAGATTTTGGAGAGACCCAGTACTTC
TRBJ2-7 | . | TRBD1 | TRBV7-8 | CASSPRRTGSSYEQYF | TGTGCCAGCAGCCCCCGCCGGACAGGGAGCTCCTACGAGCAGTACTTC
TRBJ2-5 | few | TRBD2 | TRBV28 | CASSFASGRLQETQYF | TGTGCCAGCAGTTTCGCTAGCGGGAGGTTACAAGAGACCCAGTACTTC
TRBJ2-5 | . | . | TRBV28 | CAREDYQLETQYF | TGTGCCAGAGAGGACTACCAGTTGGAGACCCAGTACTTC
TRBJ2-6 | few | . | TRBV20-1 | CSARVADSGANVLTF | TGCAGTGCTAGAGTGGCGGACTCTGGGGCCAACGTCCTGACTTTC